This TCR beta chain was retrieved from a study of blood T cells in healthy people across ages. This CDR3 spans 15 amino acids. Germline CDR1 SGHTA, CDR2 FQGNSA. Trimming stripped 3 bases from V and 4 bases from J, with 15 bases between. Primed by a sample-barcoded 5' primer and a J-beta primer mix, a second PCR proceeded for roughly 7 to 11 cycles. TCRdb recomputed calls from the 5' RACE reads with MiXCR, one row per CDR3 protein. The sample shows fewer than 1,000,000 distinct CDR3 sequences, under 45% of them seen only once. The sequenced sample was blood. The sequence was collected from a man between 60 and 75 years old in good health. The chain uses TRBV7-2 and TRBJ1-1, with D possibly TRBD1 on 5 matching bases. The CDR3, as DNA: TGTGCCAGCAGCTTTGATCGGGGGGTTGGCACTGAAGCTTTCTTT. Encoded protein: CASSFDRGVGTEAFF.